This T cell receptor (beta chain) was sequenced for a study of PD-1 blockade in classical Hodgkin lymphoma. Whole-study findings and limits: Newly diagnosed patients were reported to exhibit reduced baseline TCR diversity relative to healthy donors.

Of note for this clone: Its antigen is unidentified.

Libraries were prepared by immunoSEQ multiplex PCR; TCRdb keeps only in-frame clonotypes and omits some of them. The sample lists about 7,100 clones, around 79% occurring once. The time point denotes: newly diagnosed, previously untreated cHL patient sample. Newly diagnosed classical Hodgkin lymphoma PBMCs, still untreated, provided the comparison samples. Germline V gene lookup returns CDR1 SNHLY and CDR2 FYNNEI. The V and J ends lost 1 base and 2 bases respectively, with 11 bases between them. CDR3 length: 15 residues. This rearrangement joins TRBV2 to TRBJ1-2; the D gene is possibly TRBD1 (6 bases). This clonotype was obtained from a human donor with classical Hodgkin lymphoma. Sequenced sample: peripheral blood mononuclear cells (PBMCs). This chain's CDR3 is CASSEVGQSNYGYTF. The CDR3 bases are TGTGCCAGCAGTGAAGTAGGACAGTCCAACTATGGCTACACCTTC.